This TCR beta chain was sequenced for a study of blood T cell repertoires in COVID-19. Study details: COVID-19 samples collected from the United States, Italy and Spain covered acute and convalescent phases. PBMCs, B-cell-depleted T cells, or T cells were the source of the cDNA or gDNA that made up the material.

The germline V gene encodes CDR1 GTSNPN and CDR2 SVGIG (reference sequence). The CDR3 spans 13 residues. The V gene lost 4 bases and the J gene lost 4 bases, with 13 bases spanning the gap. Profiled with immunoSEQ multiplex PCR; TCRdb holds only in-frame clones, not every one. The sample shows roughly 180,000 clones, approximately 90% of them seen only once. The receptor was isolated from a man in his late teens or twenties with acute or convalescent COVID-19. The rearrangement links TRBV30 to TRBJ1-2; D may be TRBD1 (6 bases). Sequencing was performed on peripheral blood. CDR3 in amino acids: CAWKQGFIYGYTF. For the CDR3, the DNA is TGTGCCTGGAAACAGGGTTTTATCTATGGCTACACCTTC.